The source of this TCR beta chain is a study of cytomegalovirus exposure and HLA in healthy donors. Germline CDR1 and CDR2: ENHRY and SYGVKD. The length of the CDR3 is 17 residues. Losses at the gene ends were 1 base for V and 3 bases for J; bases not matched to a gene: 5. PCR employed 60 Vbeta and 13 Jbeta primers. Sequencing was performed with immunoSEQ multiplex PCR; in TCRdb, only in-frame clones are kept and a portion is missing. This table lists fewer than 50,000 clones. The sample comprised PBMCs. The TCR was taken from a male donor in good health and CMV-seronegative. This chain uses TRBV10-3 with TRBJ2-1; 11 bases agree with TRBD2. This CDR3 reads CAISEYSGRALYNEQFF. Written as DNA, the CDR3 is TGTGCCATCAGTGAGTATAGCGGGAGGGCCCTCTACAATGAGCAGTTCTTC.